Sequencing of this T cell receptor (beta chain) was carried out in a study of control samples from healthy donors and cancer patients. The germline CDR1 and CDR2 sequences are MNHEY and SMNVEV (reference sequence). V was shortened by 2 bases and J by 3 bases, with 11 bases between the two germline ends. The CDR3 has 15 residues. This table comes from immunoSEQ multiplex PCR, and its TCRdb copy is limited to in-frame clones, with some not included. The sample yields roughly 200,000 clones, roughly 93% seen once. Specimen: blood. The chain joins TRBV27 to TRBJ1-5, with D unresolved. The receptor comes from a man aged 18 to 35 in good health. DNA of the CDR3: TGTGCCAGCAGTTTAGCCTGGAGGGCCAATCAGCCCCAGCATTTT. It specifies CASSLAWRANQPQHF.